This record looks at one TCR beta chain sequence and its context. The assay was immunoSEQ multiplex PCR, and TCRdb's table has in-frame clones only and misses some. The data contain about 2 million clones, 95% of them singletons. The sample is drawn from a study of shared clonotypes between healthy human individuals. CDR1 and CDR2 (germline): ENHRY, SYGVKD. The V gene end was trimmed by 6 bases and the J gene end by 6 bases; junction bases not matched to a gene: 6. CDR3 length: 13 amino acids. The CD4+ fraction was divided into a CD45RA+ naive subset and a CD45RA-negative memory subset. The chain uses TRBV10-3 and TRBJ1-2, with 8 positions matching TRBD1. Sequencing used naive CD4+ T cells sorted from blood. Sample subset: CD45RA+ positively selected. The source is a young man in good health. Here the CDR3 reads CAIRDRAKDGYTF. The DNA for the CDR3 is TGTGCCATCAGGGACAGGGCGAAGGATGGCTACACCTTC.